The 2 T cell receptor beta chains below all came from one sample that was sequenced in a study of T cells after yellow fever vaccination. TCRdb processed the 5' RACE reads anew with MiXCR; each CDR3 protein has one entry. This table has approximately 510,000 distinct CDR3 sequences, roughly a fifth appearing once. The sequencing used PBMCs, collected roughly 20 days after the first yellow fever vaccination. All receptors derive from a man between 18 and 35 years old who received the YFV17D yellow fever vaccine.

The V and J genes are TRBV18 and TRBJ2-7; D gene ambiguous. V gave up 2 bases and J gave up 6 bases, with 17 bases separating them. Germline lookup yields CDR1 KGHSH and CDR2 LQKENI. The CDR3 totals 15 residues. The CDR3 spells CASSPVAGQQSEQYF. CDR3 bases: TGTGCCAGCTCACCAGTAGCCGGTCAGCAGTCCGAGCAGTACTTC.

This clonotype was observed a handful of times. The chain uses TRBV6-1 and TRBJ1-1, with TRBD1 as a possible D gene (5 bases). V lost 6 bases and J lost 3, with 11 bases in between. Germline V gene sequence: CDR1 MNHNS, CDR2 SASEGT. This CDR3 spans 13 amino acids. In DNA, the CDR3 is TGTGCCAGCAGAAGCCCGGGACACACTGAAGCTTTCTTT. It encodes CASRSPGHTEAFF.